The clone carrying this TCR beta chain was seen a few times. The antigen is undetermined. The donors comprised healthy bone marrow donors. This record comes from a study of cytomegalovirus exposure and HLA in healthy donors. Study-level points and caveats: It was confirmed in vitro that a few of the CMV-associated chains were specific for CMV antigens. The listing of 150 to 200 TCR beta chains classed them as cytomegalovirus-associated.

The PCR made use of 60 Vbeta and 13 Jbeta primers. Using immunoSEQ multiplex PCR, the repertoire was profiled, and TCRdb retains in-frame clones only, with some absent. The sample has 150,000 to 200,000 clones; 70% to 85% are singletons. Germline V lookup: CDR1 MNHEY, CDR2 SVGAGI. The V and J ends lost 8 bases and 8 bases, in that order; junction bases with no gene match: 4. The CDR3 loop spans 14 amino acids. The TCR originated in a woman between 35 and 50 years old in good health and CMV-seronegative. The material sequenced was PBMCs. V usage is TRBV6-5 and J usage is TRBJ2-1; 15 bases agree with TRBD2. The chain's CDR3 is CASGLAGGLDEQFF. CDR3 bases: TGTGCCAGCGGACTAGCGGGAGGGCTGGATGAGCAGTTCTTC.